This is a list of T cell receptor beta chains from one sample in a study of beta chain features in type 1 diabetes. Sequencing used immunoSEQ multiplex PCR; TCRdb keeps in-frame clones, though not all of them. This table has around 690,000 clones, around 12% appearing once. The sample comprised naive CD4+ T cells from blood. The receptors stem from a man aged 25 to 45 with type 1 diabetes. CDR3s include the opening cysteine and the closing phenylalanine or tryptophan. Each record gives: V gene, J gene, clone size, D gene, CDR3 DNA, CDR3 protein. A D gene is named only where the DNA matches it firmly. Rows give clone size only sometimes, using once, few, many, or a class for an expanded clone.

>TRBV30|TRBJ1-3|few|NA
TGTGCCCTGCAATTCGGTATCTCTGGAAACACCATATATTTT
CALQFGISGNTIYF
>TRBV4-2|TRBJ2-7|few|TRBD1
TGTGCCAGCAGTGCCGGGACAGGGATCACCTACGAGCAGTACTTC
CASSAGTGITYEQYF
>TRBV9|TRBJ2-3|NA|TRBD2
TGTGCCAGCAGCGTTAGCGGGGGGGCTAGCACAGATACGCAGTATTTT
CASSVSGGASTDTQYF
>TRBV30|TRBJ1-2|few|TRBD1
TGTGCCTGGAGTGTAGGAATAAGGACAGGGACCTATGGCTACACCTTC
CAWSVGIRTGTYGYTF
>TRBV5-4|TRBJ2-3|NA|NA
TGTGCCAGCAGCTTATCGCGGGGTGTGGCAGATACGCAGTATTTT
CASSLSRGVADTQYF
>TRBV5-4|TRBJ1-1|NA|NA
TGTGCCAGCAGCTTGAGTCGGGGTGGGGGTTCCACTGAAGCTTTCTTT
CASSLSRGGGSTEAFF
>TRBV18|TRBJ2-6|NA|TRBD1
TGTGCCAGCTCGCACGACAGGGGCCCTTCCAACGTCCTGACTTTC
CASSHDRGPSNVLTF
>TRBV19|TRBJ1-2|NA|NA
TGTGCCAGTAGCATGGCGGAGTATGGCTACACCTTC
CASSMAEYGYTF
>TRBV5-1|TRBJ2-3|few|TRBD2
TGCGCCAGCAGCTCGGCCGGGCTAGCGGGGCACACAGATACGCAGTATTTT
CASSSAGLAGHTDTQYF
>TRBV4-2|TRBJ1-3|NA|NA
TGTGCCAGCAGCCAAGCCCTGGGGGGGCTAGGGGTCGGAAACACCATATATTTT
CASSQALGGLGVGNTIYF
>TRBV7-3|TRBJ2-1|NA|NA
TGTGCCAGCAGCTCCCAGGCGAGCTCCTACAATGAGCAGTTCTTC
CASSSQASSYNEQFF
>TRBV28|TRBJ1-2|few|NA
TGTGCCAGCAGCCTCCGGGAGCCCGCGTTTGGCTACACCTTC
CASSLREPAFGYTF
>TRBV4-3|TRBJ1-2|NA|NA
TGCGCCAGCAGCCCGGTCGGGGGTAACCCGGATGGCTACACCTTC
CASSPVGGNPDGYTF
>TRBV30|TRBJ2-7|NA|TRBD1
TGTGCCTGGCCTGCTACCGGGACAGGTACCTACGAGCAGTACTTC
CAWPATGTGTYEQYF
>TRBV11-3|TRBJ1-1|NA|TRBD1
TGTGCCAGCAGCATACAGGGGGCGTTTGGAGCTTTCTTT
CASSIQGAFGAFF
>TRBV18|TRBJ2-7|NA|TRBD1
TGTGCCAGCTCACCAAACCAGGGGGACTCCTACGAGCAGTACTTC
CASSPNQGDSYEQYF
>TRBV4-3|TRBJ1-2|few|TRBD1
TGCGCCAGCAGCCAAGGGGACAGCAACTATGGCTACACCTTC
CASSQGDSNYGYTF
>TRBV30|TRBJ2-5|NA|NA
TGTGCCTGGGAACAGGGACACCAAGAGACCCAGTACTTC
CAWEQGHQETQYF
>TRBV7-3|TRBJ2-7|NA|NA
TGTGCCAGCAGCTTAAGAGGAGGCAACTCCTACGAGCAGTACTTC
CASSLRGGNSYEQYF
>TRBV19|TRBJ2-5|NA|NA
TGTGCCAGTAGTATAGCCTCAAGACAAGAGACCCAGTACTTC
CASSIASRQETQYF
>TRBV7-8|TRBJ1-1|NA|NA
TGTGCCAGCAGCTTAGACAGCCGAACGACTGAAGCTTTCTTT
CASSLDSRTTEAFF
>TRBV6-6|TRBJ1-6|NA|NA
TGTGCCAGCAGGTACACCGACCCAGGGGATTCACCCCTCCACTTT
CASRYTDPGDSPLHF
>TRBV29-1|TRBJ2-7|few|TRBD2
TGCAGCGTCGTACTAGCGGCGAGCTCCTACGAGCAGTACTTC
CSVVLAASSYEQYF
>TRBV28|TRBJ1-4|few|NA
TGTGCCAGCAAGGGGAGTGAAAAACTGTTTTTT
CASKGSEKLFF
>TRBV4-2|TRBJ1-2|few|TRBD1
TGTGCCAGCAGCCAACCGACAGGGCTTAACTATGGCTACACCTTC
CASSQPTGLNYGYTF
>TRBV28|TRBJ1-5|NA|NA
TGTGCCAGCAGTTTTCTTTACAACCGAGGGGGCAATCAGCCCCAGCATTTT
CASSFLYNRGGNQPQHF
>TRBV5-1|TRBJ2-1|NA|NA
TGCGCCAGCAGCTTGACCCCTGACCTCTCGGACGAGGTTAATGAGCAGTTCTTC
CASSLTPDLSDEVNEQFF
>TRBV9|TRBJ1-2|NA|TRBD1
TGTGCCAGCAGCCCCCGACAGGGCCTCTACACCTTC
CASSPRQGLYTF
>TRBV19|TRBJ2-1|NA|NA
TGTGCCAGTAGTATAAGAATGACTTCCAGGAGCTCCTACAATGAGCAGTTCTTC
CASSIRMTSRSSYNEQFF
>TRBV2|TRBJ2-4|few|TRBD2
TGTGCCAGCAGAACGAGCGGGGGCAAAAACATTCAGTACTTC
CASRTSGGKNIQYF
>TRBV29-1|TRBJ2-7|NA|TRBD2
TGCAGCGGCCTGGGAGCGGGGCAGCCCTACGAGCAGTACTTC
CSGLGAGQPYEQYF
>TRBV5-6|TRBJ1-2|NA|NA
TGTGCCAGCAGCTTGGAGGAGTATGGCTACACCTTC
CASSLEEYGYTF
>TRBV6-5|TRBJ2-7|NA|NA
TGTGCCAGCAGTGTTTGGACCTCCTACGAGCAGTACTTC
CASSVWTSYEQYF
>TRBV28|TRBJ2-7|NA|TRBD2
TGTGCCAGCAGAGAAACTAGCGACGAGCAGTACTTC
CASRETSDEQYF
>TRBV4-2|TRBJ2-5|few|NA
TGTGCCAGCAGCCAAGACACGCGGGGAATCCCAGAGACCCAGTACTTC
CASSQDTRGIPETQYF
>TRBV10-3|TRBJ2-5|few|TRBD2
TGTGCCATCAGTGAATTCTCTAGCGGGGGCCGAGGAGAGACCCAGTACTTC
CAISEFSSGGRGETQYF
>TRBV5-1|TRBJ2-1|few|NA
TGCGCCAGCAGCTTGGGACAGGACAGCTACTACAATGAGCAGTTCTTC
CASSLGQDSYYNEQFF
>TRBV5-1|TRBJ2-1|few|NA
TGCGCCAGCAGCCCCCTGCAGTCTCCTCGACTCAATGAGCAGTTCTTC
CASSPLQSPRLNEQFF
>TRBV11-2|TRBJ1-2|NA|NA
TGTGCCAGCAGCTTGGATCGGGCCTATGGCTACACCTTC
CASSLDRAYGYTF
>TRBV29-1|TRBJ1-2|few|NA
TGCAGCGTTACAAGGATCCCAGGGGTCCGCTACACCTTC
CSVTRIPGVRYTF
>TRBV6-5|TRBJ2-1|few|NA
TGTGCCAGCACAGGGAGGTATGAGCAGTTCTTC
CASTGRYEQFF
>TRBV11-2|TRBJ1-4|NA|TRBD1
TGTGCCAGCAGCCACATTTTAGACAGGGGGCATGAAAAACTGTTTTTT
CASSHILDRGHEKLFF
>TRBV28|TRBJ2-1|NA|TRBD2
TGTGCCAGCAGTTCGTCTGCGGGGGGGCTCAATGAGCAGTTCTTC
CASSSSAGGLNEQFF
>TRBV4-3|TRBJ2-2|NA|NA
TGCGCCAGCAGCCAAGAAACAAAGACCGGGGAGCTGTTTTTT
CASSQETKTGELFF
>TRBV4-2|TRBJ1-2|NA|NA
TGTGCCAGCAGCCAAGGGGGGCAGACCTATGGCTACACCTTC
CASSQGGQTYGYTF
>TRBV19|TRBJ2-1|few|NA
TGTGCCAGTAGTATAGGACACCCCCAGTACTACAATGAGCAGTTCTTC
CASSIGHPQYYNEQFF
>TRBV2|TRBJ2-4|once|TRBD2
TGTGCCAGCGAGCGGGATGAGAACATTCAGTACTTC
CASERDENIQYF
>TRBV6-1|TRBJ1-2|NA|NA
TGTGCCAGCAGTGAAGCGGAGGGGACGTATGGCTACACCTTC
CASSEAEGTYGYTF
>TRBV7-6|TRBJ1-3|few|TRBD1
TGTGCCAGCAGCTTACTGGGGGCCTCGGGACAGTTTTTTCCCTCTGGAAACACCATATATTTT
CASSLLGASGQFFPSGNTIYF
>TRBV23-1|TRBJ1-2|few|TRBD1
TGCGCCAGCAGTCAACCAGGGACAGGGCACATCCATGGCTACACCTTC
CASSQPGTGHIHGYTF
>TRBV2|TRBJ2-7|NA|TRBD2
TGTGCCAGCAGTGGACTAGCGTCGGGAGACTCCTACGAGCAGTACTTC
CASSGLASGDSYEQYF
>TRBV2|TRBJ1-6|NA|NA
TGTGCCAGCAGTGAAGGGGCCGCCACCTCACCCCTCCACTTT
CASSEGAATSPLHF
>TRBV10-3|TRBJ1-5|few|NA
TGTGCCATCAGCGGGACGGTTGGAAATCAGCCCCAGCATTTT
CAISGTVGNQPQHF
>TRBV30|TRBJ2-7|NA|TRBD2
TGTGCCTGGAAAGGACCAGGGACTAGCGGGTCCTACGAGCAGTACTTC
CAWKGPGTSGSYEQYF
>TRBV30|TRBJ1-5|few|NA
TGTGCCTGGAGTGCTCGTCTAGTTCAGCCCCAGCATTTT
CAWSARLVQPQHF
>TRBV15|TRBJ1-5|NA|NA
TGTGCCACCAGCAGAGATACGGGGGGCGGTCAGCCCCAGCATTTT
CATSRDTGGGQPQHF